Listed here is a single T cell receptor (beta chain). Its cognate antigen is unknown. Using constant-segment primers, 5'RACE produced TCR alpha and TCR beta cDNA libraries carrying sample barcodes and UMIs. TCRdb independently ran MiXCR on the 5' RACE reads; one entry per CDR3 protein. Of about 500,000 distinct CDR3 sequences listed, roughly 22% were seen once; the top ten hold around an eighth. Germline values: CDR1 DFQATT, CDR2 SNEGSKA (reference sequence). This CDR3 is 14 amino acids long. V lost 0 bases to trimming and J lost 5 bases, with 13 bases between them. This sample is part of a study of T-cell memory formation after mild COVID-19. The overall study: Largely, the TCR clusters proved donor specific.

General observations from the study: Some clones that responded were present in memory (sampled pre-infection), which suggests cross-reactive memory joined.

The specimen was PBMCs or a T cell subset sorted from them (not recorded which). The receptor comes from an adult woman who had mild COVID-19 (a few samples of this study predate the infection). Cell type and time point are not known. This chain links TRBV20-1 with TRBJ1-1, with D possibly matching TRBD1 (6 bases). The CDR3 loop is CSARDPGGRTEAFF. The CDR3 DNA sequence: TGCAGTGCTAGAGATCCGGGGGGCCGGACTGAAGCTTTCTTT.